The clone carrying this TCR beta chain was recorded at least ten times. Its antigen remains unknown. TCRdb reprocessed the 5' RACE reads with MiXCR, giving one entry per CDR3 protein. Altogether tens of thousands of distinct CDR3 sequences are present, about 5.7% being singletons, with the ten largest covering around 2%. These data belong to a study of CD8 T cells in ankylosing spondylitis. General study points: Clones linked to disease, bearing a CD8+ phenotype, were relatively rare in peripheral blood.

The CDR3 has 16 amino acids. The germline CDR1 and CDR2 sequences are MDHEN and SYDVKM. The J segment lost 1 base and the V segment lost 3 bases, leaving 6 bases of the junction unmatched. This chain joins TRBV28 and TRBJ2-5; 9 bases match TRBD2. The sample was blood, either unsorted or a sorted T cell fraction (not recorded which). The receptor comes from a male donor with ankylosing spondylitis or in good health (not recorded which). The CDR3 protein is CASSFPSGDLQETQYF. CDR3 bases: TGTGCCAGCAGTTTCCCTAGCGGGGATCTCCAAGAGACCCAGTACTTC.